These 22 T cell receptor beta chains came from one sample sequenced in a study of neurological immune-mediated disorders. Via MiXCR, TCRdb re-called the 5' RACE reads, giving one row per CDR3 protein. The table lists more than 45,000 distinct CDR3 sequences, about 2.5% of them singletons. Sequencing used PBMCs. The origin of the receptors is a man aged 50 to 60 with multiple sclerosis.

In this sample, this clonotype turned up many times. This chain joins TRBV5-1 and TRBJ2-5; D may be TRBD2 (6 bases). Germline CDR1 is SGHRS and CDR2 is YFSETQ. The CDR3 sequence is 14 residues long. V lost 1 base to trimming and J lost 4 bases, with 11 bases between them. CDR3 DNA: TGCGCCAGCAGCTTGTTGGCGGGATCAGAGACCCAGTACTTC. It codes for CASSLLAGSETQYF.

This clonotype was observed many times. CDR3 nucleotides: TGTGCCAGCAGTTTAGGGCAGGTACCCCACACTGAAGCTTTCTTT. Its protein is CASSLGQVPHTEAFF. The chain carries TRBV12-3 or TRBV12-4 and TRBJ1-1; D is ambiguous. This CDR3 has 15 residues. Trimming took off 1 base at V and 3 bases at J, with 12 bases between the two ends.

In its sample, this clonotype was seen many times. The CDR3 region is CAITETGLGAREQFF. CDR3 DNA sequence: TGTGCCATCACCGAAACGGGACTAGGGGCTCGAGAGCAGTTCTTC. The V and J genes are TRBV10-3 and TRBJ2-1, with 8 bases identical to TRBD2. Germline V gene sequence: CDR1 ENHRY, CDR2 SYGVKD. CDR3 length equals 15 residues. Germline trimming cut 7 bases from V and 10 bases from J; bases unmatched to any gene: 15.

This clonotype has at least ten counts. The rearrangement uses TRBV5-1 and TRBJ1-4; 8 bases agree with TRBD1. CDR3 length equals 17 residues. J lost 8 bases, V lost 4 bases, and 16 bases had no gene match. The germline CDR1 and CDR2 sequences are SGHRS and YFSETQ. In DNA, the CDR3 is TGCGCCAGCAGCCCAAGTGTCGGACAGGGCGTAGGGGAAAAACTGTTTTTT. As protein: CASSPSVGQGVGEKLFF.

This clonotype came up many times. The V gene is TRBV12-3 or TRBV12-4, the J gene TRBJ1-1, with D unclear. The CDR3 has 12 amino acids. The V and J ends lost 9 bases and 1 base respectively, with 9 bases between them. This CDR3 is CASKTGNTEAFF. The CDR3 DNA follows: TGTGCCAGTAAGACTGGGAACACTGAAGCTTTCTTT.

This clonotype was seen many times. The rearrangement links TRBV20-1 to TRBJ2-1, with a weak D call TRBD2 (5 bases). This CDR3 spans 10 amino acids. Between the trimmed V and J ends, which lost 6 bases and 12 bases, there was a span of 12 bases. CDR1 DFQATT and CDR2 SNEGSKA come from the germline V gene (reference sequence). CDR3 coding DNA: TGCAGTGCAAAGGGAGCTGGGCAGTTCTTC. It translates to CSAKGAGQFF.

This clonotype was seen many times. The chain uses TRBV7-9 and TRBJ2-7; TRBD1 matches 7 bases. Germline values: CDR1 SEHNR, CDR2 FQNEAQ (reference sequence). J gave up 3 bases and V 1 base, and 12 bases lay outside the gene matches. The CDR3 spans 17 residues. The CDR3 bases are TGTGCCAGCAGCTTAGAGGTTCTGGGGACAGCCCGCTACGAGCAGTACTTC. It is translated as CASSLEVLGTARYEQYF. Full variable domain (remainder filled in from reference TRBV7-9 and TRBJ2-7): DTGVSQNPRHKITKRGQNVTFRCDPISEHNRLYWYRQTLGQGPEFLTYFQNEAQLEKSRLLSDRFSAERPKGSFSTLEIQRTEQGDSAMYLCASSLEVLGTARYEQYFGPGTRLTVT.

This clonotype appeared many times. CDR3 in amino acids: CASSRPGGAPNTEAFF. CDR3 in DNA: TGTGCCAGCAGCCGACCTGGGGGGGCCCCGAACACTGAAGCTTTCTTT. This chain joins TRBV7-2 and TRBJ1-1, with D possibly matching TRBD1 (6 bases). There are 16 residues in the CDR3. Trimming stripped 5 bases from V and 1 base from J, with 17 bases between. The germline CDR1 and CDR2 sequences are SGHTA and FQGNSA.

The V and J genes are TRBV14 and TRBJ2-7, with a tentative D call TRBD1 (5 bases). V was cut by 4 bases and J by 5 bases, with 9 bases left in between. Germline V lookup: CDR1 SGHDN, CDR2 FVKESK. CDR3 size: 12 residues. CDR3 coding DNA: TGTGCCAGCAGCCCCCAGGGCCACGAGCAGTACTTC. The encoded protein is CASSPQGHEQYF.

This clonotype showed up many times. The CDR3, as DNA: TGTGCCATCAGTGGGACAGGGGAAGAGACCCAGTACTTC. It specifies CAISGTGEETQYF. The chain combines TRBV10-3 with TRBJ2-5; the match to TRBD1 covers 9 bases. CDR3 length: 13 residues. J gave up 3 bases and V 4 bases, and 0 bases lay outside the gene matches. CDR1 and CDR2 (germline): ENHRY, SYGVKD.

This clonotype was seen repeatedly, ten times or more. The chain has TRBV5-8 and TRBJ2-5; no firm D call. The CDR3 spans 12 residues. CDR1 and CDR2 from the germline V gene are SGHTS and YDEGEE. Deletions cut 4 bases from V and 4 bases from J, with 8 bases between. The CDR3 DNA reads TGTGCCAGCAGCCCGTATAGAGAGACCCAGTACTTC. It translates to CASSPYRETQYF.

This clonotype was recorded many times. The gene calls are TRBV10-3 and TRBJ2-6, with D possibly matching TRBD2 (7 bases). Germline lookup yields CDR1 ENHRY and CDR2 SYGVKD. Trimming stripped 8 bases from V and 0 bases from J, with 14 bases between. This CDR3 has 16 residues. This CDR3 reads CAIQRGASSGANVLTF. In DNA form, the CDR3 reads TGTGCCATCCAACGGGGGGCCAGCTCTGGGGCCAACGTCCTGACTTTC.

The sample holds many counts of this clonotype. The CDR3 loop reads CASSKLTEAFF. In DNA form, the CDR3 reads TGTGCCAGCAGTAAGTTGACTGAAGCTTTCTTT. The chain is built from TRBV12-3 or TRBV12-4 and TRBJ1-1; D is ambiguous. V gave up 5 bases and J gave up 5 bases, with 6 bases separating them. CDR3 size: 11 residues.

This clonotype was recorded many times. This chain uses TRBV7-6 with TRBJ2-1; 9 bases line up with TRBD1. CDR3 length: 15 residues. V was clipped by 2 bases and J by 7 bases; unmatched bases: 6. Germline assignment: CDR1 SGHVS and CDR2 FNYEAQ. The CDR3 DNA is TGTGCCAGCAGCTTATCCGGGACAGGGATTAATGAGCAGTTCTTC. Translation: CASSLSGTGINEQFF.

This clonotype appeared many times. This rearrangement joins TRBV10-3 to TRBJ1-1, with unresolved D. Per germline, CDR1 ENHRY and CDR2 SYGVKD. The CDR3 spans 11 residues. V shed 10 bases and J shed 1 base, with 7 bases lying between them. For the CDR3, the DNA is TGTGCCACCGGACGGAACACTGAAGCTTTCTTT. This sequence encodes CATGRNTEAFF.

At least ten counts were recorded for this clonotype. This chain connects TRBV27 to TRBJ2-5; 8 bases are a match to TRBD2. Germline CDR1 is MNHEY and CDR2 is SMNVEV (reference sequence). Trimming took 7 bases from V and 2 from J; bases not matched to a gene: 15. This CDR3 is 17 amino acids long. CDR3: CASTTRRGLVSQETQYF. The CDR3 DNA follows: TGTGCCAGCACTACCCGAAGGGGACTAGTATCTCAAGAGACCCAGTACTTC.

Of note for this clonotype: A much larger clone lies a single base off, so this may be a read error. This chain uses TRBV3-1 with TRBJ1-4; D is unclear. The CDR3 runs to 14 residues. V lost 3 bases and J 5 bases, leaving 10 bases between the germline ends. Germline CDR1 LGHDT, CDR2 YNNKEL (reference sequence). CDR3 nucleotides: TGTGCCAGCAGCCAGTCAAAGAGAAATGAAAAACTGTTTTTT. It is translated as CASSQSKRNEKLFF.

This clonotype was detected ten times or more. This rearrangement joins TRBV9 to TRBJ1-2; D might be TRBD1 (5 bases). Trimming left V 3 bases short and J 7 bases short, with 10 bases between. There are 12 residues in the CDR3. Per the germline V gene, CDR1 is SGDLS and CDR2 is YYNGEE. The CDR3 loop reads CASSGRDGGYTF. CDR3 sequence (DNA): TGTGCCAGCAGCGGAAGGGACGGTGGCTACACCTTC.

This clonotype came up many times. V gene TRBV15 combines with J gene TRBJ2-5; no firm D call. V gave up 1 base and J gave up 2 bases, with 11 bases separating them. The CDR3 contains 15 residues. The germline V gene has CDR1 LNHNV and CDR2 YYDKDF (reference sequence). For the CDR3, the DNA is TGTGCCACCAGCAGAGTAGAGGCCGGACAAGAGACCCAGTACTTC. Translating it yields CATSRVEAGQETQYF.

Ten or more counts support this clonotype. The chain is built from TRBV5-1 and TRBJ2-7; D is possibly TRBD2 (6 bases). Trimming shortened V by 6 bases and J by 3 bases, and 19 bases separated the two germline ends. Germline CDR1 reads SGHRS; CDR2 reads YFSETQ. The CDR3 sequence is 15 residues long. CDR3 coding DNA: TGCGCCAGCACCCCGAACGGGGGTGGGGACTACGAGCAGTACTTC. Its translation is CASTPNGGGDYEQYF. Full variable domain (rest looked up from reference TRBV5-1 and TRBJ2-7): KAGVTQTPRYLIKTRGQQVTLSCSPISGHRSVSWYQQTPGQGLQFLFEYFSETQRNKGNFPGRFSGRQFSNSRSEMNVSTLELGDSALYLCASTPNGGGDYEQYFGPGTRLTVT.

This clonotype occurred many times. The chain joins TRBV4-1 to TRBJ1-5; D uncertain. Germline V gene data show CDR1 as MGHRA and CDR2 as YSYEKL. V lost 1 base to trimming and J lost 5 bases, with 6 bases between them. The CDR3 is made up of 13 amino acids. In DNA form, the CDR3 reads TGCGCCAGCAGCCAAGTTGGAGATCAGCCCCAGCATTTT. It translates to CASSQVGDQPQHF.

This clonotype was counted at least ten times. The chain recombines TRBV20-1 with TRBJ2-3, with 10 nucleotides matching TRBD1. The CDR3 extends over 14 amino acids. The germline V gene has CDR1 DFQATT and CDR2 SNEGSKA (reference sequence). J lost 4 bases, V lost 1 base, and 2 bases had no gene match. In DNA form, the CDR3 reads TGCAGTGCTAGAGGGACAGGGGGTGCAGATACGCAGTATTTT. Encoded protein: CSARGTGGADTQYF.